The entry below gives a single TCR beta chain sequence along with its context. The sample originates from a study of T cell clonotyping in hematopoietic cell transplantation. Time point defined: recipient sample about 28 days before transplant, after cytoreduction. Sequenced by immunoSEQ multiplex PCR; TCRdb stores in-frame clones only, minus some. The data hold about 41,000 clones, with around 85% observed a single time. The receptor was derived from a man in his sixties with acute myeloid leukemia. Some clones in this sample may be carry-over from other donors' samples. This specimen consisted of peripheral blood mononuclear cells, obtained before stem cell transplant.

CDR3 amino acids: CASSQNRAWGYTF. DNA for the CDR3: TGCGCCAGCAGCCAAAACCGGGCATGGGGCTACACCTTC. The chain recombines TRBV4-3 with TRBJ1-2; D not resolved. The CDR3 loop spans 13 amino acids. Germline CDR1 is LGHNA and CDR2 is YSLEER. Trimming took off 2 bases at V and 8 bases at J, with 12 bases between the two ends.